The 10 T cell receptor beta chains listed next were all sequenced from one sample in a study of cytomegalovirus exposure and HLA in healthy donors. The PCR ran on 60 Vbeta and 13 Jbeta primers. Measured with immunoSEQ multiplex PCR; TCRdb has only the in-frame clones, and not every one. The table has 150,000 to 200,000 clones, about 80% seen once. The sequenced material came from PBMCs. The source of these receptors is a man younger than 30 in good health and CMV-seronegative.

This chain links TRBV5-1 with TRBJ2-7, with 9 bases fitting TRBD1. The CDR3 totals 15 residues. V trimming: 0 bases; J trimming: 7 bases; junction bases outside the gene matches: 8. CDR1 SGHRS and CDR2 YFSETQ come from the germline V gene. The DNA for the CDR3 is TGCGCCAGCAGCTTGGTGTACAGGGGGCGTTGGGAGCAGTACTTC. It specifies CASSLVYRGRWEQYF.

The V call is TRBV4-1, the J call TRBJ2-5; the match to TRBD1 covers 8 bases. Judging by the DNA end, TRBJ2-7 fits better; the J call may be wrong. CDR1 is MGHRA, CDR2 YSYEKL, per germline. This CDR3 contains 13 residues. Written as DNA, the CDR3 is TGCGCCAGCAGCCAACAACAGGGGGGCGAGCAGTACTTC. Translating it yields CASSQQQGGEQYF.

This clone was recorded once. The chain links TRBV6-5 to TRBJ2-3; D gene unclear. The CDR3 contains 16 residues. Trimming cost V 0 bases and J 6 bases, with 16 bases left between them. Germline V CDR1 and CDR2: MNHEY, SVGAGI. The CDR3 nucleotides read TGTGCCAGCAGTTACTCGACGTCGTTGACGGGTGATACGCAGTATTTT. This codes for CASSYSTSLTGDTQYF.

V gene TRBV6-5 combines with J gene TRBJ2-3; 7 bases map to TRBD2. J was trimmed by 1 base and V by 0 bases; bases with no gene match: 1. The CDR3 totals 15 residues. Germline V gives CDR1 MNHEY, CDR2 SVGAGI. CDR3 sequence reads: CASSYSREGTDTQYF. The CDR3, as DNA: TGTGCCAGCAGTTACTCTCGGGAGGGCACAGATACGCAGTATTTT.

The genes are TRBV27 and TRBJ1-1; TRBD1 aligns across 7 bases. V shed 2 bases and J 1 base; nucleotides not matched to a gene: 7. Germline V CDR1 and CDR2: MNHEY, SMNVEV (reference sequence). This CDR3 is built from 16 residues. DNA for the CDR3: TGTGCCAGCAGTTTAGGAGGGGGCGGGAAGAACACTGAAGCTTTCTTT. Amino acid sequence: CASSLGGGGKNTEAFF.

V usage is TRBV9 and J usage is TRBJ2-7, with 7 bases lining up with TRBD1. The CDR3 has 15 amino acids. V was pared by 0 bases and J by 4 bases, with 7 bases of the junction left unmatched. Germline loops: CDR1 SGDLS, CDR2 YYNGEE. In nucleotides, the CDR3 is TGTGCCAGCAGCGTAGCGGGGACAGTTGGTTACGAGCAGTACTTC. Translated: CASSVAGTVGYEQYF.

The gene calls are TRBV19 and TRBJ2-2; 12 bases match TRBD1. This CDR3 spans 17 amino acids. Germline loops: CDR1 LNHDA, CDR2 SQIVND (reference sequence). Trimming took 3 bases from V and 4 from J; bases not matched to a gene: 6. CDR3 sequence: CASSITGTGGATGELFF. CDR3 DNA sequence: TGTGCCAGTAGTATTACCGGGACAGGGGGCGCCACCGGGGAGCTGTTTTTT.

CDR3 DNA: TGTGCCAGCAGCTTACACAGGCGCAATCAGCCCCAGCATTTT. This encodes CASSLHRRNQPQHF. The chain is built from TRBV7-2 and TRBJ1-5; possible D gene TRBD1, 5 bases. The CDR3 runs to 14 residues. Trimming removed 2 bases from V and 2 bases from J, with 7 bases in between. Germline V gives CDR1 SGHTA, CDR2 FQGNSA.

Written as DNA, the CDR3 is TGTGCTAGTGGTTTCCCCCAGCGGGGGGGGAACACCGGGGAGCTGTTTTTT. Translating gives CASGFPQRGGNTGELFF. The chain is built from TRBV12-5 and TRBJ2-2; 10 bases match TRBD2. The trim removed 3 bases at V and 1 base at J, leaving 5 bases unmatched. There are 17 residues in the CDR3. From germline, CDR1 is LGHNT and CDR2 FRNRAP.

The V call is TRBV28, the J call TRBJ2-2; 12 bases are shared with TRBD2. The V gene end was trimmed by 5 bases and the J gene end by 6 bases; junction bases not matched to a gene: 7. CDR1 and CDR2 (germline): MDHEN, SYDVKM. This CDR3 has 16 residues. The CDR3 loop is CASSPRTSGKPGELFF. The CDR3 region has the DNA TGTGCCAGCAGTCCTAGGACTAGCGGGAAGCCCGGGGAGCTGTTTTTT.